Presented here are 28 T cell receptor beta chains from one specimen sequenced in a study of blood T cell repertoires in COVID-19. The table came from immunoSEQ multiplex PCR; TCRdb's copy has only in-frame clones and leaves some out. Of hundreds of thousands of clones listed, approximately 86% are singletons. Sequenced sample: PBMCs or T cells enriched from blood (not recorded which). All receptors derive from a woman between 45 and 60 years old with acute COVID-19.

CDR3 DNA: TGTGCCAGCAGCCAAGCGGTAGCGGGGGTCAAAAACATTCAGTACTTC. This codes for CASSQAVAGVKNIQYF. The chain employs TRBV28 and TRBJ2-4, with 9 bases fitting TRBD2. Trimming at V came to 6 bases and at J to 3 bases, leaving 9 bases not matched to a gene. CDR3 length equals 16 residues. Looked up from germline, CDR1 is MDHEN and CDR2 is SYDVKM.

For the CDR3, the DNA is TGTGCCAGCAGTTTATGGGGGACTAGTTTAAGTGAGCAGTACTTC. Translation gives CASSLWGTSLSEQYF. The chain employs TRBV28 and TRBJ2-7; 8 bases align to TRBD2. The V gene end was trimmed by 0 bases and the J gene end by 7 bases; junction bases not matched to a gene: 8. The CDR3 loop spans 15 amino acids. CDR1 is MDHEN, CDR2 SYDVKM, per germline.

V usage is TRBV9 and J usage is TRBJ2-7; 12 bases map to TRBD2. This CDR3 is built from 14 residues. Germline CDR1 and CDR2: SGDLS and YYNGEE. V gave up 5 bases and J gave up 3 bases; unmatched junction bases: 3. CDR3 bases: TGTGCCAGCAGTTCGGGACTAGCGGGCTACGAGCAGTACTTC. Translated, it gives CASSSGLAGYEQYF.

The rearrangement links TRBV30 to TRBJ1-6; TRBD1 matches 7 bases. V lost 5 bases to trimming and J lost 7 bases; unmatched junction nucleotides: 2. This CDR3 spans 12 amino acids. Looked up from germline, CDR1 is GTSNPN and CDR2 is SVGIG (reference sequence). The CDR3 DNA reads TGTGCCTGGGACAGGGACAATTCACCCCTCCACTTT. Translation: CAWDRDNSPLHF.

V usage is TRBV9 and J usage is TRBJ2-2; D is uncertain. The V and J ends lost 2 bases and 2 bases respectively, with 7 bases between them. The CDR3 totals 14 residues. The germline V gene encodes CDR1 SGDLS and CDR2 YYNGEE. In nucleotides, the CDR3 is TGTGCCAGCAGCGTCAGACTTAACACCGGGGAGCTGTTTTTT. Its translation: CASSVRLNTGELFF.

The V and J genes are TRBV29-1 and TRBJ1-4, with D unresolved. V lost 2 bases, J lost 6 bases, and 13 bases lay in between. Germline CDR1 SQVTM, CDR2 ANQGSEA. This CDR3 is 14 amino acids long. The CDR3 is CSVETRDWDEKLFF. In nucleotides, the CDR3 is TGCAGCGTTGAAACTCGAGACTGGGATGAAAAACTGTTTTTT.

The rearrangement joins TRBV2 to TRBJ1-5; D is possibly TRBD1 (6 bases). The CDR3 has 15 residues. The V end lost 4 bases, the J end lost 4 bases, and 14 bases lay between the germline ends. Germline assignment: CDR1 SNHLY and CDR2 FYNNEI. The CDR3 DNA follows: TGTGCCAGCAGTGCTCGGGGGGCACTTAATCAGCCCCAGCATTTT. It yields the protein CASSARGALNQPQHF.

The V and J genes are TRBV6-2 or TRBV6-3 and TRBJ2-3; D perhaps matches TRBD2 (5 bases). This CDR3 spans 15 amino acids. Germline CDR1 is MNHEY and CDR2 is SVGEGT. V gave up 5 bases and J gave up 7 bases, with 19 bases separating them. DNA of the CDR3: TGTGCCAGCAGTCAACGTCTACGGGGTCCTTATACGCAGTATTTT. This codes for CASSQRLRGPYTQYF.

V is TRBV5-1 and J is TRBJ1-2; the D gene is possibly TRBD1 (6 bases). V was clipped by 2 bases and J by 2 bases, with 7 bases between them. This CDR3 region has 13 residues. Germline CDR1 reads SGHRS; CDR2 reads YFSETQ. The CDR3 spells CASSFTGNYGYTF. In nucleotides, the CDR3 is TGCGCCAGCAGCTTTACAGGGAACTATGGCTACACCTTC.

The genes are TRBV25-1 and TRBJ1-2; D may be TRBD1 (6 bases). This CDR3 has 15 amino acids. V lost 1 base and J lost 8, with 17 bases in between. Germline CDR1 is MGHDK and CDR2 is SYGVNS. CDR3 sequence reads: CASSESHGGLRGYTF. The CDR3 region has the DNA TGTGCCAGCAGTGAATCCCACGGGGGGCTGAGGGGCTACACCTTC.

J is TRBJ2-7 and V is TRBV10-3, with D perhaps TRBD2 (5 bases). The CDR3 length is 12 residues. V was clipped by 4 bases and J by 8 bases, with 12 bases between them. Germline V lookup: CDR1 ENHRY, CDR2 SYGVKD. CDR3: CAISGTSDKQYF. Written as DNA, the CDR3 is TGTGCCATCAGTGGGACTTCCGATAAGCAGTACTTC.

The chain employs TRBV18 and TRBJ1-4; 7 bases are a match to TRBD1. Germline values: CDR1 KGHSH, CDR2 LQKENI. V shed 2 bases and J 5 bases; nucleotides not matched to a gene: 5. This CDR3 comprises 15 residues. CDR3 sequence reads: CASSPSTGRNEKLFF. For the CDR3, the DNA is TGTGCCAGCTCACCATCGACAGGGAGAAATGAAAAACTGTTTTTT.

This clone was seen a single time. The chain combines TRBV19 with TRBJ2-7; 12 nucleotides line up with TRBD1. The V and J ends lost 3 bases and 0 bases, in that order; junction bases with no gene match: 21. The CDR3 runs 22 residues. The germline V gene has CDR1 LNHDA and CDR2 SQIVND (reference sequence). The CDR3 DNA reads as TGTGCCAGTAGTATCCTTTTTTTCGGGACAGGGGGCGTCCGTCCCTACTCCTACGAGCAGTACTTC. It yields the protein CASSILFFGTGGVRPYSYEQYF.

CDR3 in DNA: TGTGCCATCAGTGGAAGGGTAGCGGGACTAAATGACAATGAGCAGTTCTTC. Protein: CAISGRVAGLNDNEQFF. The rearrangement links TRBV10-3 to TRBJ2-1; 8 bases are a match to TRBD2. V lost 4 bases, J lost 5 bases, and 13 bases stayed unmatched. Per the germline V gene, CDR1 is ENHRY and CDR2 is SYGVKD. The CDR3 runs to 17 residues.

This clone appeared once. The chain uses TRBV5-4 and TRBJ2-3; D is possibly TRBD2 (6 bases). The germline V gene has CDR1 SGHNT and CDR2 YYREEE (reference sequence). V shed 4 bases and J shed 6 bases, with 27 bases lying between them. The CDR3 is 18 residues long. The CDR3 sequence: CASSQNAPGTLLADTQYF. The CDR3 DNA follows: TGTGCCAGCAGCCAAAACGCCCCCGGGACTCTCCTGGCGGATACGCAGTATTTT.

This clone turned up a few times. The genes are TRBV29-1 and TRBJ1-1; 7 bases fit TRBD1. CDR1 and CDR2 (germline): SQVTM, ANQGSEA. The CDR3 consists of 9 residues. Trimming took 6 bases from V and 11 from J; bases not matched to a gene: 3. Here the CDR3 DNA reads TGCAGCGTGACAGGGTCTGCTTTCTTT. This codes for CSVTGSAFF.

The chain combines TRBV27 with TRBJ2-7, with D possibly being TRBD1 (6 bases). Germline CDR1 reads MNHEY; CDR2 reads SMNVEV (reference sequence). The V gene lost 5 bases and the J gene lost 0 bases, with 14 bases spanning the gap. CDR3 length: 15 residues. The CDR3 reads CASSTWTASSYEQYF. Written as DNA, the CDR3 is TGTGCCAGCAGTACATGGACAGCGAGCTCCTACGAGCAGTACTTC.

The chain's CDR3 is CASSVESGGRGNEQFF. DNA of the CDR3: TGTGCCAGCAGCGTAGAATCCGGCGGGAGGGGGAATGAGCAGTTCTTC. The V gene is TRBV9, the J gene TRBJ2-1; 9 bases map to TRBD2. V lost 0 bases and J lost 7; bases outside the gene matches: 8. The V gene's germline CDR1 is SGDLS and CDR2 YYNGEE. The length of the CDR3 is 16 residues.

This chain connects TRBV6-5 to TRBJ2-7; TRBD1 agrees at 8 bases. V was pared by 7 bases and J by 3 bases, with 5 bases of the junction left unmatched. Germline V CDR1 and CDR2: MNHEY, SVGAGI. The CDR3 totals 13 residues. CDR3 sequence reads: CASKGQAFYEQYF. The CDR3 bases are TGTGCCAGCAAGGGACAGGCGTTCTACGAGCAGTACTTC.

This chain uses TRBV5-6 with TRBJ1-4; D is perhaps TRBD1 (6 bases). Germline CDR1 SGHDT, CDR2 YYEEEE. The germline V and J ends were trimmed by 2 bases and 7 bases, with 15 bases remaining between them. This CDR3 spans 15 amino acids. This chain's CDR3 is CASSFGGGRFEKLFF. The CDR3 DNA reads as TGTGCCAGCAGCTTTGGCGGGGGGCGGTTTGAAAAACTGTTTTTT.

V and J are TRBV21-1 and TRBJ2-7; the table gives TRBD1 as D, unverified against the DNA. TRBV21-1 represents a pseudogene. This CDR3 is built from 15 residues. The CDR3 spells CASSSTRTGAKEQYF. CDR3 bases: TGTGCCAGCAGCTCTACCCGGACAGGGGCGAAAGAGCAGTACTTC.

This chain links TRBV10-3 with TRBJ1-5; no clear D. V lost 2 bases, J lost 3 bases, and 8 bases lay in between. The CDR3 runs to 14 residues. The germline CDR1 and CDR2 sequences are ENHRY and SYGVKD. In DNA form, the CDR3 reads TGTGCCATCAGTGAGGCACTGGTCAATCAGCCCCAGCATTTT. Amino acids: CAISEALVNQPQHF.

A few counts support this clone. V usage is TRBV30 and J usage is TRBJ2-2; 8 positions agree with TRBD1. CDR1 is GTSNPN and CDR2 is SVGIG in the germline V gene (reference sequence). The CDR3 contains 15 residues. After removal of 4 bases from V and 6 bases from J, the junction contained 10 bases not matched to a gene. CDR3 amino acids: CAWTRQGLNAGELFF. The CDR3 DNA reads TGTGCCTGGACCCGACAGGGGTTAAATGCCGGGGAGCTGTTTTTT.

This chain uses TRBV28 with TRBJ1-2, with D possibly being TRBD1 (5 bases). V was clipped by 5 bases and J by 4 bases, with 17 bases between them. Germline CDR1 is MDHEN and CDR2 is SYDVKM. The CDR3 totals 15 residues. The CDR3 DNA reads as TGTGCCAGCAGTCCCCCCCCAACAGGCGCCTATGGCTACACCTTC. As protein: CASSPPPTGAYGYTF.

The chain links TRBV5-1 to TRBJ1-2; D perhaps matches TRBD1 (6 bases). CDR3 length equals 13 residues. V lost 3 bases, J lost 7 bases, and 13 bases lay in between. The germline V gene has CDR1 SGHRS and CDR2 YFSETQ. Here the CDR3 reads CASSYTRDIGYTF. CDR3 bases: TGCGCCAGCAGCTACACTCGGGACATTGGCTACACCTTC. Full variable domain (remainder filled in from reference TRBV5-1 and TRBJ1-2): KAGVTQTPRYLIKTRGQQVTLSCSPISGHRSVSWYQQTPGQGLQFLFEYFSETQRNKGNFPGRFSGRQFSNSRSEMNVSTLELGDSALYLCASSYTRDIGYTFGSGTRLTVV.

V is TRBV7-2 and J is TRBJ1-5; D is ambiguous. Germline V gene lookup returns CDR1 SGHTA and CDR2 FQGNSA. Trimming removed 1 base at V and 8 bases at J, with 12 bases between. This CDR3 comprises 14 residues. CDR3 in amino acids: CASSLGAEVEPQHF. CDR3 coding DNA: TGTGCCAGCAGCTTAGGGGCGGAGGTAGAGCCCCAGCATTTT.

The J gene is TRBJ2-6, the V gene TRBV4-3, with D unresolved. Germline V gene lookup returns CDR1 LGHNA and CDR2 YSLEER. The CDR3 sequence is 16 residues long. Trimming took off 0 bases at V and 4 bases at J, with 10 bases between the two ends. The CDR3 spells CASSQDLGSGANVLTF. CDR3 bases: TGCGCCAGCAGCCAAGATTTGGGCTCCGGGGCCAACGTCCTGACTTTC.

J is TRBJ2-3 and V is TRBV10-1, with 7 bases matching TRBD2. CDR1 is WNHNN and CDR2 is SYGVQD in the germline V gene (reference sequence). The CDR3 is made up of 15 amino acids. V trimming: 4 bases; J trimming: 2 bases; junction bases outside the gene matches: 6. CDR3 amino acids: CASSVTSDPTDTQYF. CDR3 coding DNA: TGCGCCAGCAGTGTCACTAGCGATCCCACAGATACGCAGTATTTT.